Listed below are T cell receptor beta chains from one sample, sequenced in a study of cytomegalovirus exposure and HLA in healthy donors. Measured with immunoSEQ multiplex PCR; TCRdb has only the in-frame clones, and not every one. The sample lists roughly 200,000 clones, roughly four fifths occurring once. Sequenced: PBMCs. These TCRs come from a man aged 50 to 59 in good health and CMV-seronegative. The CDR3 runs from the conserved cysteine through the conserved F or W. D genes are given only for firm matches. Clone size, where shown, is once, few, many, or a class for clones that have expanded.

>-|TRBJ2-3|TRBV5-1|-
TGCGCCAGCAGCCCTCGGTACAGGGCAAGCACAGATACGCAGTATTTT
CASSPRYRASTDTQYF
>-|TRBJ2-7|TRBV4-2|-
TGTGCCAGCAGCCAAGTTCAGGGGACCTACGAGCAGTACTTC
CASSQVQGTYEQYF
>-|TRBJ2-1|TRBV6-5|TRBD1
TGTGCCAGCAGTCCGGGACAGGGTAGTAATGAGCAGTTCTTC
CASSPGQGSNEQFF
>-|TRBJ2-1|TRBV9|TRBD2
TGTGCCAGCAGCGTAGTTGGGGTAGAGGGAGGGCCGAGGGGAGAGCAGTTCTTC
CASSVVGVEGGPRGEQFF
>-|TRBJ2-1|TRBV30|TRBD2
TGTGCCTGGTCCTTAGCGGGAACCAGTGAGCAGTTCTTC
CAWSLAGTSEQFF
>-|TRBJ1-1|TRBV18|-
TGTGCCAGCTCACCATCACGGGTGATCGGTGGGACTGAAGCTTTCTTT
CASSPSRVIGGTEAFF
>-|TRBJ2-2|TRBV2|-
TGTGCCAGCATGAACAGGGTTAACACCGGGGAGCTGTTTTTT
CASMNRVNTGELFF
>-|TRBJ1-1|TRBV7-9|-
TGTTCCAGCAGTCCGGGTGGGACTGAAGCTTTCTTT
CSSSPGGTEAFF
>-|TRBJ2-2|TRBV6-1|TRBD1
TGTGCCAGCACGTCCGTGACAGGGGCCGGGGAGCTGTTTTTT
CASTSVTGAGELFF
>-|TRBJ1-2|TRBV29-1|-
TGCAGCGTTGAAGATCAAGAGGTCGACCGTAACTATGGCTACACCTTC
CSVEDQEVDRNYGYTF
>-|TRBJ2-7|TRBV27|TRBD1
TGTGCCAGCAGTCCGGGACAGACTTACGAGCAGTACTTC
CASSPGQTYEQYF
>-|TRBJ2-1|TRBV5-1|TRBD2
TGCGCCAGCAGCTTGGCGCCTAGCGGGGGGGACAATGAGCAGTTCTTC
CASSLAPSGGDNEQFF
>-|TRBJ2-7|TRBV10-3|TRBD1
TGTGCCATCGCAGGGGGAGTAAGCTCCTACGAGCAGTACTTC
CAIAGGVSSYEQYF
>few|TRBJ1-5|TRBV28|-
TGTGCCAGCAGTTTGGCAGGGGGCAATCAGCCCCAGCATTTT
CASSLAGGNQPQHF
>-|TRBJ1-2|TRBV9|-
TGTGCCAGCAGCGTAGTGGAAGGGGTGCATGGCTACACCTTC
CASSVVEGVHGYTF
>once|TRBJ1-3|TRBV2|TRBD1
TGTGCCAGCAGTGGGGGAACGGGACAGGGGAACACCATATATTTT
CASSGGTGQGNTIYF
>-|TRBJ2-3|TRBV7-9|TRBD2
TGTGCCAGCAGCTTCGTTTCTAGCGGGGGGGCCGGACTCTCAGATACGCAGTATTTT
CASSFVSSGGAGLSDTQYF
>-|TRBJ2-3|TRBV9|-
TGTGCCAGCAGCGGGCCCGCGGCGGTTACTAGCACAGATACGCAGTATTTT
CASSGPAAVTSTDTQYF
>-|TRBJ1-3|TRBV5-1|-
TGCGCCAGCAGCTTGGTCCCCGGTATGTCCGGGGGAACTGGAAACACCATATATTTT
CASSLVPGMSGGTGNTIYF
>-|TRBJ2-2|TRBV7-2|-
TGTGCCAGCAGCTTATGGGGGCGGCCGAACACCGGGGAGCTGTTTTTT
CASSLWGRPNTGELFF
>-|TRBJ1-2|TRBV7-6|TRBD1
TGTGCCAGCAGCCCCCACCGGGACAGCCACTATGGCTACACCTTC
CASSPHRDSHYGYTF
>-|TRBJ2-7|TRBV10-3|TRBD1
TGTGCCATCAGCCGGGACAGGGCCTCCTACGAGCAGTACTTC
CAISRDRASYEQYF
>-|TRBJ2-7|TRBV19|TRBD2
TGTGCCAGTACCCTGACTAGCGGGCCGACCCCCTACGAGCAGTACTTC
CASTLTSGPTPYEQYF
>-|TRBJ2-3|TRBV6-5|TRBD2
TGTGCCAGCAGAAAAGCGGGGAACACAGATACGCAGTATTTT
CASRKAGNTDTQYF
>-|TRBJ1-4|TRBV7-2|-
TGTGCCAGCAGCAAACAGGGCAGGGATGAAAAACTGTTTTTT
CASSKQGRDEKLFF
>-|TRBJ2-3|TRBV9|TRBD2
TGTGCCAGCAGCGGAGGACTAGCGGGGGATAGCACAGATACGCAGTATTTT
CASSGGLAGDSTDTQYF
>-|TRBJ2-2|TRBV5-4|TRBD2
TGTGCCAGCAGCCAAAGACTAGCGGGAGGGAACACCGGGGAGCTGTTTTTT
CASSQRLAGGNTGELFF
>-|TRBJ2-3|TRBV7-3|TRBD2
TGTGCCAGCAGCCCGGGGGGGTACGGTACGCAGTATTTT
CASSPGGYGTQYF
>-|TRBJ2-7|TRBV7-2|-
TGTGCCAGCAGCTTAGTAATCTACGAGCAGTACTTC
CASSLVIYEQYF
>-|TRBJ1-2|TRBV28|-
TGTGCCAGCACCCATCCGCGGCAACTTAACTATGGCTACACCTTC
CASTHPRQLNYGYTF